These 15 T cell receptor beta chains share one sample of origin, sequenced in a study of T cells in women clearing cervical HPV infection. Profiling relied on immunoSEQ multiplex PCR, and the TCRdb table lists in-frame clones only, not all of them. The specimen's table records roughly 22,000 clones. The sequenced material came from blood buffy coat. The source is a woman between 18 and 69 years old with a cervical HPV16 infection that either progressed to CIN3+ or cleared (not recorded which).

For this clone: From the germline J gene comes the end of the CDR3, since the read stops 3 residues before it. The rearrangement uses TRBV11-2 and TRBJ1-1; unclear D gene. Trimming shortened V by 5 bases and J by 7 bases, and 17 bases separated the two germline ends. Germline V CDR1 and CDR2: SGHAT, FQNNGV. The CDR3 is 14 amino acids. CDR3 sequence: CASSPQVISREAFF. CDR3 bases read: TGTGCCAGCAGCCCCCAGGTTATTAGTCGTGAA.

Of note for this clone: Germline is not matched at one junction end, which may reflect a read error. Sequencing ends 3 residues short of the CDR3 end; the germline J gene provides the rest. This CDR3 is also generated by other DNA sequences in the sample. The gene calls are TRBV19 and TRBJ1-3; 8 positions agree with TRBD1. CDR3 length: 17 amino acids. Per germline, CDR1 LNHDA and CDR2 SQIVND (reference sequence). The CDR3 loop is CATMTGAIAGSGNTIYF. The CDR3 DNA, read in part, is TGTGCCACCATGACAGGGGCCATCGCAGGCTCTGGAAACACT.

Regarding this clone: The read falls 3 residues short of the CDR3 end, and the missing part is taken from the germline J gene. The genes are TRBV4-2 and TRBJ1-2, with D hard to call. This CDR3 has 15 residues. Germline V gives CDR1 LGHNA, CDR2 YNFKEQ. This CDR3 is CASSQEYGVAIGYTF. CDR3 bases read: TGTGCCAGCAGCCAAGAATACGGGGTGGCAATAGGC.

The CDR3: CASSHLITGTSGRASYEQYF. CDR3 bases read: TGTGCCAGCAGCCATTTGATAACCGGGACTAGCGGGAGGGCTTCCTACGAG. The chain employs TRBV4-2 and TRBJ2-7; 16 bases are a match to TRBD2. Read coverage stops 3 residues before the CDR3 terminus; the germline J gene supplies the remainder. This CDR3 comprises 20 residues. J gave up 1 base and V 3 bases, and 12 bases lay outside the gene matches. The V gene's germline CDR1 is LGHNA and CDR2 YNFKEQ.

Regarding this clone: The CDR3 goes on 3 residues after the read ends, and that part is filled in from the germline J gene. The V gene is TRBV4-1, the J gene TRBJ1-1; TRBD1 agrees at 7 bases. The germline gives CDR1 MGHRA, CDR2 YSYEKL. Trimming took 3 bases from V and 4 from J; bases not matched to a gene: 8. The CDR3 extends over 15 amino acids. The DNA read from the CDR3 is TGCGCCAGCAGCCAGCCAAGACAGGGAGGCACTGAA. Protein: CASSQPRQGGTE. The full CDR3 protein reads CASSQPRQGGTEAFF.

As regards this clone: The CDR3 is cut off 3 residues early in the read; its end comes from the germline J gene. The J gene is TRBJ2-7, the V gene TRBV20-1, with 9 positions matching TRBD1. The junction had 12 bases not matched to a gene; V was cut back by 5 bases and J by 4 bases. This CDR3 has 15 amino acids. Per germline, CDR1 DFQATT and CDR2 SNEGSKA (reference sequence). The CDR3 sequence is CSALDRGVFRYEQYF. The CDR3 DNA, read in part, is TGCAGTGCTTTGGACAGGGGCGTATTTAGATACGAG.

With respect to this clone: The CDR3 extends 3 residues past the end of the read, so its final part is completed from the germline J gene. The rearrangement joins TRBV6-1 to TRBJ2-3; the D gene is possibly TRBD2 (5 bases). CDR3 length: 14 amino acids. Germline V gene lookup returns CDR1 MNHNS and CDR2 SASEGT. The CDR3: CASSEVSGNQPQYF. Partial CDR3 DNA: TGTGCCAGCAGTGAAGTAAGCGGCAATCAGCCG.

Comments on this clone: The read ends 3 residues early relative to the CDR3; the germline J gene fills the gap. This chain uses TRBV4-1 with TRBJ2-3, with D possibly matching TRBD2 (6 bases). Trimming took 7 bases from V and 4 from J, leaving 15 bases between them. Germline values: CDR1 MGHRA, CDR2 YSYEKL. This CDR3 has 14 amino acids. The covered CDR3 bases are TGCGCCAGCAAAAGACTAGTTAGGTCAGATACG. The encoded protein is CASKRLVRSDT. The whole CDR3 region reads CASKRLVRSDTQYF.

Worth noting for this clone: Sequencing ends 3 residues short of the CDR3 end; the germline J gene provides the rest. This chain links TRBV5-1 with TRBJ2-3; 7 nucleotides agree with TRBD2. The CDR3 extends over 16 amino acids. Germline V lookup: CDR1 SGHRS, CDR2 YFSETQ. V was pared by 3 bases and J by 1 base, with 8 bases of the junction left unmatched. Partial CDR3 DNA: TGCGCCAGCAGCTGGGGGGGACTTACCGGCACAGATACG. This sequence encodes CASSWGGLTGTDT. The whole CDR3 sequence is CASSWGGLTGTDTQYF.

Notes on this clone: The CDR3 extends 3 residues past the end of the read, so its final part is completed from the germline J gene. This chain joins TRBV7-2 and TRBJ1-3, with D possibly being TRBD1 (5 bases). Trimming shortened V by 2 bases and J by 2 bases, and 10 bases separated the two germline ends. This CDR3 spans 15 amino acids. The germline CDR1 and CDR2 sequences are SGHTA and FQGNSA. The covered CDR3 bases are TGTGCCAGCAGCTTAAGGGCAGGGACTGGAAACACC. This encodes CASSLRAGTGNT. The full CDR3 protein reads CASSLRAGTGNTIYF.

About this clone: The missing CDR3 end, 3 residues past where the read stops, is filled in from the germline J gene. The chain couples TRBV19 to TRBJ2-7, with TRBD1 identical over 7 bases. Germline V gene lookup returns CDR1 LNHDA and CDR2 SQIVND (reference sequence). Trimming cost V 5 bases and J 6 bases; bases outside gene matches: 16. The CDR3 extends over 16 amino acids. Incomplete CDR3 DNA: TGTGCCAGTAGTCCGATCGACAGGGAACGTTTTCTCGAG. As protein: CASSPIDRERFLE. The full CDR3 sequence reads CASSPIDRERFLEQYF.

Comment on this clone: From the germline J gene comes the end of the CDR3, since the read stops 3 residues before it. The rearrangement links TRBV20-1 to TRBJ1-3, with 9 bases that match TRBD1. The CDR3 is 17 amino acids. Germline assignment: CDR1 DFQATT and CDR2 SNEGSKA (reference sequence). V shed 0 bases and J 5 bases; nucleotides not matched to a gene: 11. The CDR3 bases that were read are TGCAGTGCTAGAGAAGCAGGGACAGGGACGAGAAGAAACACC. Residues: CSAREAGTGTRRNT. In full, the CDR3 reads CSAREAGTGTRRNTIYF.

On this clone: Read sequence stops 3 residues before the CDR3 end, and the germline J gene provides the missing end. The J gene is TRBJ2-3, the V gene TRBV6-2 or TRBV6-3; tentative D call: TRBD1 (6 bases). The germline V gene has CDR1 MNHEY and CDR2 SVGEGT. The CDR3 runs 12 residues. CDR3 sequence: CASTWTEETQYF. CDR3 DNA (partial): TGTGCCAGCACCTGGACAGAAGAGACG.

The CDR3 loop reads CASSVQARNNSPLHF. Partial CDR3 DNA: TGTGCCAGTAGTGTTCAGGCCAGGAATAATTCACCC. V gene TRBV19 combines with J gene TRBJ1-6; D not certain. The CDR3 end falls 3 residues outside the read, so it is completed with the germline J gene. Germline CDR1 reads LNHDA; CDR2 reads SQIVND (reference sequence). V was shortened by 5 bases and J by 5 bases, with 13 bases between the two germline ends. The CDR3 is made up of 15 amino acids.

A note on this clone: The sequenced fragment ends 3 residues before the CDR3 boundary, so the rest is inferred from the germline J gene. The genes are TRBV2 and TRBJ1-2, with a weak D call TRBD1 (5 bases). This CDR3 has 14 residues. Germline V gene lookup returns CDR1 SNHLY and CDR2 FYNNEI. The CDR3 loop reads CARRQRLSTDTYTF. The CDR3 bases that were read are TGTGCCAGAAGACAGAGACTTAGCACAGATACC.